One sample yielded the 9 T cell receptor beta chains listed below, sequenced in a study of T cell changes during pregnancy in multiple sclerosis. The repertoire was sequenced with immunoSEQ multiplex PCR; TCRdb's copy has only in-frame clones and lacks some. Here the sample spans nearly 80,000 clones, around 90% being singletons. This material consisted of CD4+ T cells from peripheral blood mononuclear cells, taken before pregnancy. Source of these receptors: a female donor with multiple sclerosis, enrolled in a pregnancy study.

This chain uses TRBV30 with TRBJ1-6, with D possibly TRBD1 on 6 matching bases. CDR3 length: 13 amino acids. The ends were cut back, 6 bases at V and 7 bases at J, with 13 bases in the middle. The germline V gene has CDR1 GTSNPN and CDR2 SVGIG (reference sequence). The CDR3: CACKQGTNSPLHF. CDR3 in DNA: TGTGCCTGTAAACAGGGAACCAATTCACCCCTCCACTTT.

This CDR3 reads CASSPRQGPAGANYGYTF. CDR3 nucleotides: TGTGCCAGCAGCCCGAGACAGGGGCCGGCTGGGGCTAACTATGGCTACACCTTC. The chain has TRBV9 and TRBJ1-2; TRBD1 matches 8 bases. This CDR3 region has 18 residues. V lost 4 bases and J lost 0; bases outside the gene matches: 14. CDR1 is SGDLS, CDR2 YYNGEE, per germline.

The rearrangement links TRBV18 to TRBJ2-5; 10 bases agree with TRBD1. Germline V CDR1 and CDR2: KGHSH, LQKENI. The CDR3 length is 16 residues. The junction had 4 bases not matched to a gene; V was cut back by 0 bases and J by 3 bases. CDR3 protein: CASSPPVGTGEETQYF. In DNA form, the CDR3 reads TGTGCCAGCTCACCACCCGTGGGGACAGGGGAAGAGACCCAGTACTTC.

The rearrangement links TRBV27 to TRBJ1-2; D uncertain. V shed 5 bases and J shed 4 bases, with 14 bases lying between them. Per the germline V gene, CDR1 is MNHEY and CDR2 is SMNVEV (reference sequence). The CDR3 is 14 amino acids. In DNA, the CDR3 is TGTGCCAGCAGTCCCTCTCGGGTCGTCTATGGCTACACCTTC. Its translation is CASSPSRVVYGYTF.

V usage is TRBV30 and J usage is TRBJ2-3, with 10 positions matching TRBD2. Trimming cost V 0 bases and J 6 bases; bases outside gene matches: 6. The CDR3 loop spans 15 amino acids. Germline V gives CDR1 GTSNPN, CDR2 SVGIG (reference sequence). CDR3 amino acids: CAWSVWLAGDDTQYF. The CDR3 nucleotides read TGTGCCTGGAGTGTCTGGCTAGCGGGGGATGATACGCAGTATTTT.

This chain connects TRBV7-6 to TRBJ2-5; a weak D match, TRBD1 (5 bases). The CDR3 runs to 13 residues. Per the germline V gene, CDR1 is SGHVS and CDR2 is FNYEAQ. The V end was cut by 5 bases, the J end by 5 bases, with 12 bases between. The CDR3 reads CASSPTGLETQYF. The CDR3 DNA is TGTGCCAGCAGCCCCACAGGTCTGGAGACCCAGTACTTC.

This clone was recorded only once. In DNA, the CDR3 is TGTGCCTGGGGAGCCAGGGTCGACGAGCAGTACTTC. Translated: CAWGARVDEQYF. The chain carries TRBV30 and TRBJ2-7; possible D gene TRBD1, 5 bases. Germline V lookup: CDR1 GTSNPN, CDR2 SVGIG (reference sequence). The V end was cut by 5 bases, the J end by 5 bases, with 13 bases between. This CDR3 spans 12 amino acids.

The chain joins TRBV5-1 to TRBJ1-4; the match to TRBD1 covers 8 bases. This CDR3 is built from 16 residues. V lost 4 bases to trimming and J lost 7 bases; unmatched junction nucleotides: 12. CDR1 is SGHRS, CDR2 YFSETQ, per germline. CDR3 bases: TGCGCCAGCAGCATATCAACCACAGGGGGTGCTGAAAAACTGTTTTTT. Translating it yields CASSISTTGGAEKLFF.

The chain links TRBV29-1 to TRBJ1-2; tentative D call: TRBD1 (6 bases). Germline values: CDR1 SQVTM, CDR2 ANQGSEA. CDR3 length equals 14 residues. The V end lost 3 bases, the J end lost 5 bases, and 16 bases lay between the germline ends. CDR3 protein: CSVDRPSRGYGYTF. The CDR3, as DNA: TGCAGCGTTGATCGCCCGTCGAGGGGGTATGGCTACACCTTC.